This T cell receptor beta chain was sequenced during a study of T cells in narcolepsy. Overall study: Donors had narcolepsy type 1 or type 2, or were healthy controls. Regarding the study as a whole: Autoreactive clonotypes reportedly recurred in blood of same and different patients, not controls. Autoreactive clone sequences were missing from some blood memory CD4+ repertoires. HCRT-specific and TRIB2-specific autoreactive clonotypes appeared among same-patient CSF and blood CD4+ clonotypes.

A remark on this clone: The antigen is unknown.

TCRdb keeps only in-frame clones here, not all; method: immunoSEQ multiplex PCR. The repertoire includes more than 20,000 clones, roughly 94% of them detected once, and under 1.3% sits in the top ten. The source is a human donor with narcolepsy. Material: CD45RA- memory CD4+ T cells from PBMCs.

The CDR3 nucleotides are TGTGCCAGCTCACTCGACCAGGTGGGCTCTGGGGCCAACGTCCTGACTTTC. It specifies CASSLDQVGSGANVLTF. The chain has TRBV18 and TRBJ2-6; no clear D gene. Per the germline V gene, CDR1 is KGHSH and CDR2 is LQKENI. The V end was cut by 4 bases, the J end by 0 bases, with 13 bases between. This CDR3 contains 17 residues. The full variable domain, completed using reference TRBV18 and TRBJ2-6, is NAGVMQNPRHLVRRRGQEARLRCSPMKGHSHVYWYRQLPEEGLKFMVYLQKENIIDESGMPKERFSAEFPKEGPSILRIQQVVRGDSAAYFCASSLDQVGSGANVLTFGAGSRLTVL.